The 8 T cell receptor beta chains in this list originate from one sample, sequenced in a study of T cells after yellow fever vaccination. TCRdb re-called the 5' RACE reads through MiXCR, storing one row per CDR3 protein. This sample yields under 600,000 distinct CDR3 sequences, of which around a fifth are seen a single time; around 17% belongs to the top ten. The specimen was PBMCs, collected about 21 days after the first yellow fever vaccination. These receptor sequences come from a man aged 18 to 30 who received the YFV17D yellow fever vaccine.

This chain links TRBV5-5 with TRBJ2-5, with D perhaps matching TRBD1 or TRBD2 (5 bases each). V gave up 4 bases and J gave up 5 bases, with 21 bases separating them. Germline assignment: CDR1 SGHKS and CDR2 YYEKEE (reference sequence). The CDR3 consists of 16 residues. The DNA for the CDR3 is TGTGCCAGCAGCCCCGGGGCGAGCGGCCTCGGGGAGACCCAGTACTTC. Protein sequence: CASSPGASGLGETQYF. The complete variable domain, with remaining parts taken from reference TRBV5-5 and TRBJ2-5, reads DAGVTQSPTHLIKTRGQQVTLRCSPISGHKSVSWYQQVLGQGPQFIFQYYEKEERGRGNFPDRFSARQFPNYSSELNVNALLLGDSALYLCASSPGASGLGETQYFGPGTRLLVL.

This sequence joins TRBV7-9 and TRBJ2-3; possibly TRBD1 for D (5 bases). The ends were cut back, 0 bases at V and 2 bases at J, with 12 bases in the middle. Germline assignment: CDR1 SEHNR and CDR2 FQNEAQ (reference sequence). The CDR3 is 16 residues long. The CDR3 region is CASSLAPQGYTDTQYF. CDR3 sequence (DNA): TGTGCCAGCAGCTTAGCACCGCAGGGCTACACAGATACGCAGTATTTT.

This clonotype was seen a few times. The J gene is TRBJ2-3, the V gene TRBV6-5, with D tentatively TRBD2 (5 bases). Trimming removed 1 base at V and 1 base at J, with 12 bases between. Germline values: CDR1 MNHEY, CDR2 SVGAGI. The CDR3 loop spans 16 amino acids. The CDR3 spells CASSYYGVGGTDTQYF. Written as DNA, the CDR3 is TGTGCCAGCAGTTACTACGGGGTCGGGGGCACAGATACGCAGTATTTT.

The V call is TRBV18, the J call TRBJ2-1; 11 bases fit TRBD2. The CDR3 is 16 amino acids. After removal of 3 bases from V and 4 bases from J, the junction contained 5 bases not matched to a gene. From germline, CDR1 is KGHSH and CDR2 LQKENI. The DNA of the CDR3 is TGTGCCAGCTCACCTTTAGCGGGGGGGCCTTACAATGAGCAGTTCTTC. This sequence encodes CASSPLAGGPYNEQFF.

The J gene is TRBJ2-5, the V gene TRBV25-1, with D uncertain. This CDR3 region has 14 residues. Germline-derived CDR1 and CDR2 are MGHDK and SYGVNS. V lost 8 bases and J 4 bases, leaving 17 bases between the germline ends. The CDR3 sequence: CASYGSQERETQYF. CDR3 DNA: TGTGCCAGCTACGGGTCCCAGGAGCGAGAGACCCAGTACTTC.

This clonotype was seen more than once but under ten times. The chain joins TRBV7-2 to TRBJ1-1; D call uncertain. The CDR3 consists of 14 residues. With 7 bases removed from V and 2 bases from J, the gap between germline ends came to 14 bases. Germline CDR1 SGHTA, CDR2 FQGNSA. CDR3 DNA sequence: TGTGCCAGCAACCGGCGTGGGGAAAACACTGAAGCTTTCTTT. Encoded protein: CASNRRGENTEAFF.

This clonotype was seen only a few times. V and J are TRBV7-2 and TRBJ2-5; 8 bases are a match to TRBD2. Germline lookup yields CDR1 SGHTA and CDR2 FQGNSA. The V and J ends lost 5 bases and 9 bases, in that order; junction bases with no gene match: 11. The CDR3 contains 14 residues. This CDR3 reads CASSPSGGLWAQYF. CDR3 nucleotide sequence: TGTGCCAGCAGCCCAAGCGGGGGTCTTTGGGCCCAGTACTTC.

The CDR3, as DNA: TGTGCCAGCAGTCCCACAGGGGGCCGCTACGAGCAGTACTTC. This translates into CASSPTGGRYEQYF. The V gene is TRBV12-3 or TRBV12-4, the J gene TRBJ2-7; 9 bases line up with TRBD1. V lost 5 bases and J lost 3; bases outside the gene matches: 5. This CDR3 region has 14 residues.